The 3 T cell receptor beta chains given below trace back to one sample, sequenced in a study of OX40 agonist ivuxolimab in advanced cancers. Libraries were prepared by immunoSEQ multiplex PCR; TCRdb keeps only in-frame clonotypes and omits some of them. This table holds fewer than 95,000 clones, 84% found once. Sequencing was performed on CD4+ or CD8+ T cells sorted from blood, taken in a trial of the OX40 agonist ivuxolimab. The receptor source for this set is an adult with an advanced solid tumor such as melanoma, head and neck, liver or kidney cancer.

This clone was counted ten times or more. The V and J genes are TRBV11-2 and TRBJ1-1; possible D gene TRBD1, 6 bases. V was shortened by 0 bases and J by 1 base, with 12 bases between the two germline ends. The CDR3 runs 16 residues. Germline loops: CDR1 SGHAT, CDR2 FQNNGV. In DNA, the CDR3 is TGTGCCAGCAGCTTAGAGTGGGGGGCGCGGAACACTGAAGCTTTCTTT. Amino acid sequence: CASSLEWGARNTEAFF.

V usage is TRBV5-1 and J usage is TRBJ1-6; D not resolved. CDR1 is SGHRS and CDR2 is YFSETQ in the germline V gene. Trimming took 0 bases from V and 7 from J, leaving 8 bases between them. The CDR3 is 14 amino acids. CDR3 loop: CASSLESGNSPLHF. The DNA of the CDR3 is TGCGCCAGCAGCTTGGAGTCGGGGAATTCACCCCTCCACTTT.

This CDR3 reads CASSFEDYGTEAFF. Here the CDR3 DNA reads TGTGCCAGCAGTTTCGAGGATTATGGCACTGAAGCTTTCTTT. The J gene is TRBJ1-1, the V gene TRBV6-6; D gene uncertain. Deletions cut 4 bases from V and 4 bases from J, with 13 bases between. This CDR3 region has 14 residues. The germline V gene has CDR1 MNHNY and CDR2 SVGAGI (reference sequence).